This TCR beta chain appears in the sequencing data of a study of T cell repertoires in cytomegalovirus infection (dated by TCRdb to about 2019). About the investigation overall: Donor HLA type was relevant to the analysis, because carriage of CMV infection together with the matching HLA type was indicated by public TCR beta signatures.

A distance of 9 bases separates the germline ends of V and J, which lose 5 bases and 4 bases respectively. The germline V gene sets CDR1 to ENHRY and CDR2 to SYGVKD. Reading from cysteine to phenylalanine, the CDR3 counts 13 amino acids. Kept here is only the CDR3 DNA, which spans 39 bases and is read in frame from base 1. Study-wide findings and limitations: Carriers of CMV infection plus the relevant HLA type were discriminated by the cumulative frequency of public TCR beta family members in the study cohort and in an independent 352-donor cohort. In the ex vivo response, HLA-C-restricted CMV-specific TCR beta clonotypes were dominant, and in two of eight donors the single most frequent clonotype came from this HLA-C-restricted group.

Sequenced using an Illumina HiSeq 1500. The public reads were run again by TCRdb, first through fastp at Q25 and then through MiXCR, and only productive beta chains were kept. For every CDR3 protein sequence, its rows merge into one entry that carries the most common genes and DNA. The table for this sample lists about 450,000 distinct CDR3 sequences; approximately 33% of them were counted only once. The top ten constitute roughly 13% of the sample. The table lists this clonotype with a few counts. Its antigen is not yet known. No much larger clonotype is one base removed from it; base qualities were not supplied.

The sequence was obtained from a human donor in good health (CMV status not recorded). Some clones in this sample may be carry-over from other donors' samples. This receptor chain uses TRBV10-3 and TRBJ2-1; tentative D gene TRBD1, with 6 bases matching. Specimen: PBMCs. Here the CDR3 is given as CAISTDSYNEQFF. DNA sequence: TGTGCCATCAGTACGGACAGTTACAATGAGCAGTTCTTC.